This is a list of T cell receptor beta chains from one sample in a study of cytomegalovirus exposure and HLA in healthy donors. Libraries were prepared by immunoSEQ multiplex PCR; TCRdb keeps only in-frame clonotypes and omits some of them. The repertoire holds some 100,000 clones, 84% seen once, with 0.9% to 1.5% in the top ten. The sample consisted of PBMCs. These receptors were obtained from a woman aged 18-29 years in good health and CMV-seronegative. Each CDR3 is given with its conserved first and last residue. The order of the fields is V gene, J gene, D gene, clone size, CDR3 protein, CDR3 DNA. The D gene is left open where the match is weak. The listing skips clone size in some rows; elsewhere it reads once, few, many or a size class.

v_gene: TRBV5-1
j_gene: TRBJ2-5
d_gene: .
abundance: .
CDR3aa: CASNDGGGDQETQYF
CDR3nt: TGCGCCAGCAACGATGGTGGAGGGGATCAAGAGACCCAGTACTTC

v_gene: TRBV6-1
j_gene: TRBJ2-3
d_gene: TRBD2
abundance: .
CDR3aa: CASSEIAGGGMADTQYF
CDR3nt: TGTGCCAGCAGTGAAATAGCGGGGGGCGGCATGGCAGATACGCAGTATTTT

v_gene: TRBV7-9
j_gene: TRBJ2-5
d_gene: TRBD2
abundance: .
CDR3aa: CASSLASSGSWPQYF
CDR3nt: TGTGCCAGCAGCTTAGCATCTAGCGGGAGTTGGCCCCAGTACTTC

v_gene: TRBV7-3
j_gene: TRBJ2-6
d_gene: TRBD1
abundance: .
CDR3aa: CASSLRGQGAGGANVLTF
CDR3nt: TGTGCCAGCAGCTTAAGGGGACAGGGGGCGGGAGGGGCCAACGTCCTGACTTTC

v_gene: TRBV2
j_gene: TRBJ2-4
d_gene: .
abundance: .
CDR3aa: CASSDTGSRGIQYF
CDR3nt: TGTGCCAGCAGCGACACCGGGAGCAGAGGCATTCAGTACTTC

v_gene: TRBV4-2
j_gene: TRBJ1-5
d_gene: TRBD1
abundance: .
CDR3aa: CASSQDQQGSQPQHF
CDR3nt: TGTGCCAGCAGCCAAGACCAACAGGGGTCTCAGCCCCAGCATTTT

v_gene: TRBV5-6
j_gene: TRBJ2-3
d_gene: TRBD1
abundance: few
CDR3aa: CASSFRDRVYF
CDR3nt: TGTGCCAGCAGCTTCCGGGACAGGGTGTATTTT

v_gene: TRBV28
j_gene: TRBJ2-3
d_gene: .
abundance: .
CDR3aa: CASSSLRDTQYF
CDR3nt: TGTGCCAGCAGTTCACTTCGAGATACGCAGTATTTT

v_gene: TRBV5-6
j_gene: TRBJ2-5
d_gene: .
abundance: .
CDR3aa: CASSFLSAQETQYF
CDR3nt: TGTGCCAGCAGCTTCCTAAGCGCCCAAGAGACCCAGTACTTC

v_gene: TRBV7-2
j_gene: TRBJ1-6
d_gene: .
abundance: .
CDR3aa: CASSLGGGKGVRSPLHF
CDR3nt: TGTGCCAGCAGCTTAGGGGGGGGAAAGGGTGTACGCTCACCCCTCCACTTT

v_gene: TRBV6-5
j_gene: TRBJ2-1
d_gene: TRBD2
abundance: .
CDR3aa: CASSYGTSGYNEQFF
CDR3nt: TGTGCCAGCAGTTACGGGACTAGCGGTTACAATGAGCAGTTCTTC

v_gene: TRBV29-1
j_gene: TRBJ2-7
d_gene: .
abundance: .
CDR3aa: CSVEDPGVNYEQYF
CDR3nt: TGCAGCGTTGAAGATCCAGGGGTAAACTACGAGCAGTACTTC

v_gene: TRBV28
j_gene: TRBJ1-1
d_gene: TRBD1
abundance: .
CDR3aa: CASSLITGGLNTEAFF
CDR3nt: TGTGCCAGCAGTTTGATCACAGGGGGTTTGAACACTGAAGCTTTCTTT

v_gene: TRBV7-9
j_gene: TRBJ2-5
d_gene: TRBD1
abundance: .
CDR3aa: CASSLLGAGTGVETQYF
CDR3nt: TGTGCCAGCAGCCTATTGGGGGCCGGGACAGGGGTAGAGACCCAGTACTTC